This T cell receptor beta chain was identified during a study of cytomegalovirus exposure and HLA in healthy donors. General study points: In a later analysis, donors in an Asian-associated ancestry cluster reportedly had fewer N-insertions in productive TCRs than the cohort mean.

Comment on this clone: Its antigen is as yet unknown.

In the PCR, 60 Vbeta and 13 Jbeta primers were used. TCRdb keeps only in-frame clones here, not all; method: immunoSEQ multiplex PCR. The data hold 140,000 to 150,000 clones, with roughly 74% observed a single time. Germline loops: CDR1 MNHNS, CDR2 SASEGT. The ends were cut back, 6 bases at V and 0 bases at J, with 14 bases in the middle. This CDR3 comprises 15 residues. V gene TRBV6-1 combines with J gene TRBJ1-2; D possibly corresponds to TRBD1 (6 bases). The receptor was isolated from a woman between 18 and 29 years old in good health and CMV-seropositive. What was sequenced was PBMCs. CDR3 sequence reads: CASRGQTGPNYGYTF. CDR3 nucleotides: TGTGCCAGCAGAGGACAGACGGGCCCTAACTATGGCTACACCTTC.